The TCR beta chain under discussion was sequenced for a study of response to subunit inactivated influenza vaccine. J lost 8 bases, V lost 4 bases, and 13 bases had no gene match. Germline CDR1 SGHRS, CDR2 YFSETQ. The CDR3 totals 15 residues. Note on this clonotype: What it binds is not known.

General study results and limits: Each seasonal influenza vaccination, the authors suggested, recruits few new T cells.

TCRdb fed the RT-PCR reads into MiXCR, producing one record per CDR3 protein. The sample lists under 800,000 distinct CDR3 sequences, approximately 15% occurring once. The sequenced sample was PBMCs from blood, obtained around 14 days before vaccination. The sequence came from a man in his fifties who received an inactivated influenza vaccine. The gene calls are TRBV5-1 and TRBJ1-1; TRBD1 agrees at 8 bases. DNA of the CDR3: TGCGCCAGCAGCCCCGGGACAGGCCCAGCCGGGGAAGCTTTCTTT. Encoded protein: CASSPGTGPAGEAFF.